This note documents a single TCR beta chain sequence. The data derive from a study of technical replicates of blood from a handful of donors. Only in-frame clones appear in the TCRdb table, and some are missing; sequencing was by immunoSEQ multiplex PCR. Counted here are just over 75,000 clones, roughly 93% occurring once; the ten biggest clones make up less than 0.5%. Trimming took 2 bases from V and 6 from J; bases not matched to a gene: 6. The CDR3 runs 16 residues. The germline V gene encodes CDR1 SEHNR and CDR2 FQNEAQ (reference sequence). Source material: T cells isolated from PBMCs. This chain joins TRBV7-9 and TRBJ2-7, with 14 bases that match TRBD2. This TCR came from a human donor in good health. The DNA of the CDR3 is TGTGCCAGCAGCTTACAGGGACTAGCGGGAGAGGGCGAGCAGTACTTC. This codes for CASSLQGLAGEGEQYF.